Below are 11 T cell receptor beta chains sequenced from a single sample in a study of blood T cell repertoires in COVID-19. TCRdb's copy holds only in-frame clones and misses some; the assay was immunoSEQ multiplex PCR. The sample holds some 170,000 clones; roughly 87% are singletons and the top ten take 1% to 1.5%. Sequencing was performed on PBMCs or T cells enriched from blood (not recorded which). All receptors derive from a human donor with acute COVID-19. The donor label of this sample is uncertain.

CDR3 DNA: TGTGCCAGCAGTCGGGACAGGGGGTTGGGTGAGACCCAGTACTTC. Translating gives CASSRDRGLGETQYF. The J gene is TRBJ2-5, the V gene TRBV2; 11 bases are a match to TRBD1. J gave up 5 bases and V 5 bases, and 7 bases lay outside the gene matches. Germline CDR1 reads SNHLY; CDR2 reads FYNNEI. The CDR3 is 15 residues long.

V and J are TRBV6-1 and TRBJ2-5; TRBD2 aligns across 12 bases. Unmatched junction bases numbered 7, after V lost 3 bases and J lost 5 bases. CDR1 and CDR2 from the germline V gene are MNHNS and SASEGT. The CDR3 length is 16 residues. CDR3 sequence reads: CASSELAGGQGETQYF. CDR3 nucleotide sequence: TGTGCCAGCAGTGAGCTAGCGGGGGGGCAGGGCGAGACCCAGTACTTC.

This clone was seen a handful of times. The rearrangement uses TRBV3-1 (or the pseudogene TRBV3-2) and TRBJ2-1, with D unresolved. The CDR3 sequence is 16 residues long. Trimming left V 1 base short and J 0 bases short, with 10 bases between. The germline V gene encodes CDR1 LGHDT and CDR2 YNNKEL (reference sequence). The CDR3, as DNA: TGTGCCAGCAGCCAAGTGGAGCCGAGCTCCTACAATGAGCAGTTCTTC. Translation gives CASSQVEPSSYNEQFF.

This clone has a single count. The chain carries TRBV3-1 (or the pseudogene TRBV3-2) and TRBJ1-2, with D possibly TRBD1 on 5 matching bases. This CDR3 is 13 amino acids long. Germline CDR1 is LGHDT and CDR2 is YNNKEL (reference sequence). V lost 5 bases to trimming and J lost 7 bases, with 14 bases between them. The CDR3 here is CASSRGGNPGYTF. Written as DNA, the CDR3 is TGTGCCAGCAGCAGGGGAGGGAATCCTGGCTACACCTTC.

The chain recombines TRBV25-1 with TRBJ1-1; 9 bases agree with TRBD1. The CDR3 spans 13 residues. Germline V CDR1 and CDR2: MGHDK, SYGVNS. The trim removed 5 bases at V and 4 bases at J, leaving 2 bases unmatched. CDR3 sequence reads: CASSLTGGTEAFF. CDR3 DNA: TGTGCCAGCAGTTTGACAGGGGGCACTGAAGCTTTCTTT.

The V gene is TRBV5-6, the J gene TRBJ2-7, with TRBD1 matching 10 bases. With 5 bases clipped from V and 3 bases from J, the junction kept 8 bases outside the gene matches. This CDR3 has 15 amino acids. In germline, CDR1 is SGHDT, CDR2 YYEEEE. The CDR3 region is CASSKLDRGHYEQYF. DNA for the CDR3: TGTGCCAGCAGTAAACTCGACAGGGGGCACTACGAGCAGTACTTC. Full variable domain (missing parts from reference TRBV5-6 and TRBJ2-7): DAGVTQSPTHLIKTRGQQVTLRCSPKSGHDTVSWYQQALGQGPQFIFQYYEEEERQRGNFPDRFSGHQFPNYSSELNVNALLLGDSALYLCASSKLDRGHYEQYFGPGTRLTVT.

This chain links TRBV6-2 or TRBV6-3 with TRBJ2-7; 7 nucleotides line up with TRBD2. V dropped 4 bases and J dropped 0; count of bases not matched to a gene: 3. CDR1 and CDR2 from the germline V gene are MNHEY and SVGEGT. This CDR3 spans 14 amino acids. CDR3 protein: CASSLGGSSYEQYF. The CDR3 DNA reads TGTGCCAGCAGTTTGGGGGGGTCCTCCTACGAGCAGTACTTC.

This clone appeared a single time. The V gene is TRBV10-3, the J gene TRBJ1-2, with 7 bases fitting TRBD1. The CDR3 runs 12 residues. Per the germline V gene, CDR1 is ENHRY and CDR2 is SYGVKD. Trimming cost V 10 bases and J 3 bases; bases outside gene matches: 5. The CDR3 bases are TGTGCCACCCGGACAGGAGACTATGGCTACACCTTC. Its translation is CATRTGDYGYTF.

J is TRBJ2-7 and V is TRBV7-9, with D possibly being TRBD2 (6 bases). The CDR3 runs to 16 residues. V lost 5 bases and J lost 0, with 17 bases in between. The germline V gene has CDR1 SEHNR and CDR2 FQNEAQ (reference sequence). CDR3 loop: CASSRRTGRSSYEQYF. CDR3 DNA: TGTGCCAGCAGCCGTCGGACGGGGAGGAGCTCCTACGAGCAGTACTTC. Full variable domain (remainder filled in from reference TRBV7-9 and TRBJ2-7): DTGVSQNPRHKITKRGQNVTFRCDPISEHNRLYWYRQTLGQGPEFLTYFQNEAQLEKSRLLSDRFSAERPKGSFSTLEIQRTEQGDSAMYLCASSRRTGRSSYEQYFGPGTRLTVT.

The V and J genes are TRBV11-2 and TRBJ2-7; 9 bases match TRBD2. CDR1 is SGHAT and CDR2 is FQNNGV in the germline V gene. The CDR3 is 15 amino acids. V gave up 3 bases and J gave up 5 bases; unmatched junction bases: 8. CDR3 in DNA: TGTGCCAGCAGCTTCGCCCTAGCGGGGCAGAACGAGCAGTACTTC. This translates into CASSFALAGQNEQYF.

The CDR3 loop reads CASSLSGEGNQPQHF. The DNA for the CDR3 is TGCGCCAGCAGCTTATCCGGAGAGGGCAATCAGCCCCAGCATTTT. The chain has TRBV5-1 and TRBJ1-5; unclear D gene. V gave up 2 bases and J gave up 2 bases, with 11 bases separating them. Germline CDR1 and CDR2: SGHRS and YFSETQ. The CDR3 has 15 residues.